These T cell receptor beta chains were read from a single sample in a study of CD8+CD57+ T cells in acquired aplastic anemia. MiXCR was run by TCRdb on the reads, yielding one entry per CDR3 protein. The table includes about 220,000 distinct CDR3 sequences, almost 35% detected once. Material: sorted CD4+, CD8+, or CD8+CD57+ T cells (not recorded which) from PBMCs. These receptors originate from a human donor in good health, serving as a control. CDR3s include the opening cysteine and the closing phenylalanine or tryptophan. The D gene is left open where the match is weak. Clone size is stated in some rows and not others, as once, few, many or a class when expanded.

J gene,V gene,D gene,clone size,CDR3 DNA,CDR3 protein
TRBJ2-3,TRBV4-2,.,many,TGTGCCAGCAGCCACCCCCGGAGCGCAAGCACAGATACGCAGTATTTT,CASSHPRSASTDTQYF
TRBJ2-7,TRBV4-1,.,many,TGCGCCAGCAGCCAAGTTGGGTCCTACGAGCAGTACTTC,CASSQVGSYEQYF
TRBJ2-7,TRBV29-1,TRBD2,once,TGCAGCGTAGTGAGCGGGGGGGCCGCGTACAATGAGCAGTACTTC,CSVVSGGAAYNEQYF
TRBJ2-7,TRBV15,TRBD1,many,TGTGCCACCAGCAGAGACCTTAGACAGGGATTATCCTACGAGCAGTACTTC,CATSRDLRQGLSYEQYF
TRBJ2-7,TRBV20-1,.,many,TGCAGTGCTGCCACGGGACGGGACTACGAGCAGTACTTC,CSAATGRDYEQYF
TRBJ2-7,TRBV7-9,.,.,TGTGCCAGTGGGGCAGTACCTTACGAGCAGTACTTC,CASGAVPYEQYF
TRBJ1-4,TRBV29-1,TRBD1,.,TGCAGCGTTACTTCCCGGGACAGGGGTGAAAAACTGTTTTTT,CSVTSRDRGEKLFF
TRBJ2-3,TRBV12-3/TRBV12-4,TRBD1,.,TGTGCCAGCAGACGACAGGGGGCCACAGATACGCAGTATTTT,CASRRQGATDTQYF
TRBJ2-3,TRBV6-4,TRBD2,few,TGTGCCAGCAGTGCTAGCGGGGGGAGCACAGATACGCAGTATTTT,CASSASGGSTDTQYF
TRBJ1-2,TRBV20-1,TRBD1,.,TGCAGTGCCCCGGACAGGGGAGTCCAGTCATACTATGGCTACACCTTC,CSAPDRGVQSYYGYTF
TRBJ1-2,TRBV27,.,few,TGTGCCAGCAGTCCTTACGGGGGCAGCTCGATCGACTATGGCTACACCTTC,CASSPYGGSSIDYGYTF
TRBJ2-3,TRBV6-1,.,.,TGTGCCAGCTCAAGGAGCGCGGGCACAGATACGCAGTATTTT,CASSRSAGTDTQYF
TRBJ2-2,TRBV2,TRBD1,.,TGTGCCAGCAGTTACCTAGGGGGCGGGACCGGGGAGCTGTTTTTT,CASSYLGGGTGELFF
TRBJ1-2,TRBV2,TRBD1,many,TGTGCCAGCATCGGACAGGGGGTCGGCTACACCTTC,CASIGQGVGYTF
TRBJ1-2,TRBV10-3,.,.,TGTGCCAGCAGCCAAGAGAGGACGGCCCATGGCTACACCTTC,CASSQERTAHGYTF
TRBJ2-7,TRBV25-1,.,many,TGTGCCAGCAGTGAATGGAAAGGGTCCTACGAGCAGTACTTC,CASSEWKGSYEQYF
TRBJ1-6,TRBV2,TRBD1,few,TGTGCCAGCAGTGCCGACCCAGGGGGGAATTCACCCCTCCACTTT,CASSADPGGNSPLHF
TRBJ2-1,TRBV4-2,.,.,TGTGCCAGCAGCCACCCCTTTTCGCACTCCTACAATGAGCAGTTCTTC,CASSHPFSHSYNEQFF
TRBJ2-7,TRBV19,TRBD2,.,TGTGCCAGTAGTATAGACGGGACTAGCGGGAGTGACGAGCAGTACTTC,CASSIDGTSGSDEQYF
TRBJ2-3,TRBV9,.,many,TGTGCCAGCAGCGTAGGGGCTAGCGATTCAGATACGCAGTATTTT,CASSVGASDSDTQYF
TRBJ2-3,TRBV28,.,.,TGTGCCAGCAGTTACACAGGGCGAGATACGCAGTATTTT,CASSYTGRDTQYF
TRBJ2-7,TRBV20-1,.,many,TGCAGCGCTAGTACATCAGACTCATACTCCTACGAGCAGTACTTC,CSASTSDSYSYEQYF
TRBJ2-5,TRBV20-1,.,many,TGCAGTGCTAGAGTCCTAGGGGCACGGGAGACCCAGTACTTC,CSARVLGARETQYF
TRBJ2-1,TRBV7-2,TRBD1,many,TGTGCCAGCAGCTTCGCCAGGGGGTCCTACAATGAGCAGTTCTTC,CASSFARGSYNEQFF
TRBJ2-1,TRBV10-3,.,.,TGTGCCATCAGTGTTGGCAATGAGCAGTCCTTC,CAISVGNEQSF
TRBJ2-3,TRBV2,.,many,TGTGCCAGCCCAGGACTTCCCCTCCACACAGATACGCAGTATTTT,CASPGLPLHTDTQYF
TRBJ2-7,TRBV2,.,few,TGTGCCAGCAGTGACATAGCGATCTCCTACGAGCAGTACTTC,CASSDIAISYEQYF
TRBJ2-7,TRBV19,.,.,TGTGCCAGTGGTATCGGACACCTACTCTCCTACGAGCAGTACTTC,CASGIGHLLSYEQYF
TRBJ1-3,TRBV7-2,.,many,TGTGCCAGCAGCTTCACCTGGGTCCCTGGAAACACCATATATTTT,CASSFTWVPGNTIYF
TRBJ2-7,TRBV20-1,TRBD1,.,TGCAGTGCTCCTCGCCGGACAGGTTTAAGCCACGAGCAGTACTTC,CSAPRRTGLSHEQYF
TRBJ1-1,TRBV6-1,.,few,TGTGCCAGCAATGCTATTACTGGCTCTGAAGCTTTCTTT,CASNAITGSEAFF
TRBJ1-2,TRBV12-3/TRBV12-4,TRBD1,few,TGTGCCAGCAGGAGAACAGGGGGCGCATGGTATGGCTACACCTTC,CASRRTGGAWYGYTF
TRBJ1-1,TRBV29-1,.,.,TGCAGCCCCAGGGGACCGGGGACTGAAGCTTTCTTT,CSPRGPGTEAFF
TRBJ2-1,TRBV6-4,.,few,TGTGCCAGCAGTGACGGGAATCGGGCTAGTGAGCAGTTCTTC,CASSDGNRASEQFF
TRBJ2-7,TRBV7-8,.,.,TGTGCCAGCAGCTTAGCGGCCCAGGACGTCCCCTACGAGCAGTACTTC,CASSLAAQDVPYEQYF
TRBJ2-7,TRBV7-6,TRBD2,many,TGTGCCAGCAGCTTAATTAGCGGGACGGCCTACGAGCAGTACTTC,CASSLISGTAYEQYF
TRBJ1-3,TRBV9,TRBD1,.,TGTGCCAGCAGCCCCAGACAGGGGCAAGGAAACACCATATATTTT,CASSPRQGQGNTIYF
TRBJ1-1,TRBV2,TRBD1,few,TGTGCCAGCTCACCGACAGGGTGGGACACTGAAGCTTTCTTT,CASSPTGWDTEAFF
TRBJ1-5,TRBV15,TRBD1,.,TGTGCCACCAGCAGCCAGGGACAGCTGTATCAGCCCCAGCATTTT,CATSSQGQLYQPQHF
TRBJ1-5,TRBV7-8,.,many,TGTGCCAGCAGCTTACTTCGTAGCAATCAGCCCCAGCATTTT,CASSLLRSNQPQHF
TRBJ2-4,TRBV4-1,.,.,TGCGCCAGCAGCCTAGCAGGGTTAGCCAAAAACATTCAGTACTTC,CASSLAGLAKNIQYF
TRBJ2-7,TRBV7-9,TRBD1,many,TGTGCCAGCAGCTTAGTCATGGTCGGACAGGGGTATCTCGAGCAGTACTTC,CASSLVMVGQGYLEQYF
TRBJ1-1,TRBV11-2,.,.,TGTGCCAGCAGCCCGGCGACAGGCGCGCGGGGGAACACTGAAGCTTTCTTT,CASSPATGARGNTEAFF
TRBJ1-2,TRBV5-1,.,many,TGCGCCAGCAGCTTGGTCGTCAATCAACGGGGCTACACCTTC,CASSLVVNQRGYTF
TRBJ1-2,TRBV10-3,TRBD1,once,TGTGCCATCAGCCGGGACAGGGGTGATGGCTACACCTTC,CAISRDRGDGYTF
TRBJ1-5,TRBV10-3,.,few,TGTGCCACCAGACCAAACGGGGGATGGAATCAGCCCCAGCATTTT,CATRPNGGWNQPQHF